The 16 T cell receptor beta chains presented below share a single source sample, sequenced in a study of cytomegalovirus exposure and HLA in healthy donors (dated by TCRdb to about 2017). The method was the immunoSEQ multiplex PCR assay. For the multiplex PCR, a mixture combining 60 forward primers for TCR Vbeta segments and 13 reverse primers for TCR Jbeta segments was used. TCRdb limited this immuneACCESS table to in-frame rearrangements with V and J called. A share of clones is missing; checked studies link under half to unresolved V genes, and the rest is unexplained. In all, the sample holds about 110,000 clones, and about 70% of those were seen once. The top ten hold 0.87% of the sample. The sequenced sample was PBMCs. Receptors were obtained from a woman between 25 and 40 years old in good health and CMV-seronegative.

V and J are TRBV6-5 and TRBJ2-2; the D gene is possibly TRBD2 (6 bases). V was clipped by 4 bases and J by 1 base, with 10 bases between them. Germline-derived CDR1 and CDR2 are MNHEY and SVGAGI. The CDR3 runs 15 residues. In DNA, the CDR3 is TGTGCCAGCAGTTCCACTAGCTTGAACACCGGGGAGCTGTTTTTT. Amino acid sequence: CASSSTSLNTGELFF.

The rearrangement links TRBV5-4 to TRBJ2-1; tentative D call: TRBD2 (7 bases). The CDR3 runs to 15 residues. Germline V CDR1 and CDR2: SGHNT, YYREEE (reference sequence). Trimming pared 0 bases from V and 9 bases from J, leaving 16 bases between. CDR3 coding DNA: TGTGCCAGCAGCTTGGAGGGGGGGCGCACAGTTGAGCAGTTCTTC. Translation gives CASSLEGGRTVEQFF.

CDR3 DNA: TGCGCCAGCAGCCGTAGGCGGGGGGGCCTCGCGCAGTATTTT. Residues: CASSRRRGGLAQYF. This chain joins TRBV4-3 and TRBJ2-3, with 9 bases matching TRBD2. V was pared by 4 bases and J by 10 bases, with 9 bases of the junction left unmatched. Per germline, CDR1 LGHNA and CDR2 YSLEER. This CDR3 is built from 14 residues.

The chain employs TRBV30 and TRBJ1-1, with 7 bases lining up with TRBD1. V trimming: 4 bases; J trimming: 5 bases; junction bases outside the gene matches: 7. Germline V gene lookup returns CDR1 GTSNPN and CDR2 SVGIG (reference sequence). This CDR3 spans 13 amino acids. CDR3 nucleotide sequence: TGTGCCTGGAACAGGGGAGACAGGACTGAAGCTTTCTTT. Translating it yields CAWNRGDRTEAFF.

This clone showed up just a few times. The chain couples TRBV6-5 to TRBJ1-1, with D possibly matching TRBD1 (5 bases). Per germline, CDR1 MNHEY and CDR2 SVGAGI. The V and J ends lost 5 bases and 0 bases respectively, with 10 bases between them. This CDR3 is 14 amino acids long. Here the CDR3 reads CASSDSYLNTEAFF. CDR3 DNA sequence: TGTGCCAGCAGTGACAGTTACCTGAACACTGAAGCTTTCTTT.

To note about this clone: The junction shows a germline mismatch at one end, possibly a read error. V and J are TRBV5-4 and TRBJ2-3; 8 nucleotides align to TRBD2. The V gene's germline CDR1 is SGHNT and CDR2 YYREEE (reference sequence). The CDR3 extends over 14 amino acids. The CDR3 coding sequence is TGTGCCAGCAGCGCTTGGACTAGCAAAGATACGCAGTATTTT. It codes for CASSAWTSKDTQYF.

V and J are TRBV30 and TRBJ2-7, with a tentative D call TRBD2 (5 bases). This CDR3 comprises 14 residues. Trimming took 0 bases from V and 4 from J, leaving 13 bases between them. Germline CDR1 reads GTSNPN; CDR2 reads SVGIG (reference sequence). CDR3: CAWSVLESSYEQYF. The CDR3 nucleotides are TGTGCCTGGAGTGTACTAGAGTCTTCTTACGAGCAGTACTTC.

The V and J genes are TRBV6-5 and TRBJ1-1; possibly TRBD1 for D (5 bases). Germline V gene lookup returns CDR1 MNHEY and CDR2 SVGAGI. The germline V and J ends were trimmed by 5 bases and 4 bases, with 17 bases remaining between them. This CDR3 has 15 amino acids. The CDR3 is CASSIQEGMGTEAFF. DNA for the CDR3: TGTGCCAGCAGTATACAGGAAGGGATGGGCACTGAAGCTTTCTTT.

The chain has TRBV6-6 and TRBJ2-1, with 9 bases lining up with TRBD1. Germline V gives CDR1 MNHNY, CDR2 SVGAGI (reference sequence). With 2 bases clipped from V and 7 bases from J, the junction kept 6 bases outside the gene matches. The CDR3 consists of 15 residues. The CDR3 reads CASSYGGQGENEQFF. CDR3 nucleotide sequence: TGTGCCAGCAGTTACGGGGGACAGGGAGAAAATGAGCAGTTCTTC.

The chain couples TRBV5-6 to TRBJ1-1; D remains unclear. Trimming removed 0 bases at V and 0 bases at J, with 9 bases between. CDR1 SGHDT and CDR2 YYEEEE come from the germline V gene. The CDR3 covers 15 residues. The CDR3 DNA is TGTGCCAGCAGCTTGGGAGGTCTCGTGAACACTGAAGCTTTCTTT. Its translation: CASSLGGLVNTEAFF.

The chain is built from TRBV7-6 and TRBJ1-2; TRBD1 matches at 7 bases. The CDR3 consists of 13 residues. The germline V gene has CDR1 SGHVS and CDR2 FNYEAQ. The ends lost 5 bases at V and 4 bases at J; junction bases unmatched: 4. The DNA of the CDR3 is TGTGCCAGCAGCCGGGACAGCAGCTATGGCTACACCTTC. As protein: CASSRDSSYGYTF.

The CDR3 sequence is CASSYGGNTEAFF. CDR3 nucleotide sequence: TGTGCCAGCAGTTACGGAGGGAACACTGAAGCTTTCTTT. The V gene is TRBV6-6, the J gene TRBJ1-1; D ambiguous. V was trimmed by 2 bases and J by 1 base, leaving 5 bases between them. The CDR3 covers 13 residues. From germline, CDR1 is MNHNY and CDR2 SVGAGI (reference sequence).

This chain connects TRBV5-6 to TRBJ2-5, with D perhaps TRBD1 (5 bases). The J call may be in error: the DNA end matches TRBJ2-7 better. The CDR3 covers 15 residues. Germline lookup yields CDR1 SGHDT and CDR2 YYEEEE. CDR3 nucleotides: TGTGCCAGCAGCGCCAGAGCGACAGACCCCTACGAGCAGTACTTC. Protein: CASSARATDPYEQYF.

This clone was observed a handful of times. This chain connects TRBV30 to TRBJ2-7, with D possibly TRBD2 on 6 matching bases. This CDR3 is built from 11 residues. Germline assignment: CDR1 GTSNPN and CDR2 SVGIG (reference sequence). V gave up 3 bases and J gave up 4 bases, with 7 bases separating them. For the CDR3, the DNA is TGTGCCTGGAGGCGGGATTACGAGCAGTACTTC. It translates to CAWRRDYEQYF.

The chain combines TRBV29-1 with TRBJ2-2, with D possibly TRBD2 on 7 matching bases. The CDR3 covers 17 residues. Looked up from germline, CDR1 is SQVTM and CDR2 is ANQGSEA. V was clipped by 1 base and J by 4 bases, with 19 bases between them. CDR3 nucleotide sequence: TGCAGCGTTGAAGGGGGGGGGACATTACGCGGCACCGGGGAGCTGTTTTTT. Its translation is CSVEGGGTLRGTGELFF.

This rearrangement joins TRBV7-8 to TRBJ2-3; D ambiguous. Germline V gene data show CDR1 as SGHVS and CDR2 as FQNEAQ. The CDR3 contains 14 residues. V was cut by 0 bases and J by 2 bases, with 6 bases left in between. Here the CDR3 DNA reads TGTGCCAGCAGCTTAGCGGAGAACACAGATACGCAGTATTTT. Amino acids: CASSLAENTDTQYF.